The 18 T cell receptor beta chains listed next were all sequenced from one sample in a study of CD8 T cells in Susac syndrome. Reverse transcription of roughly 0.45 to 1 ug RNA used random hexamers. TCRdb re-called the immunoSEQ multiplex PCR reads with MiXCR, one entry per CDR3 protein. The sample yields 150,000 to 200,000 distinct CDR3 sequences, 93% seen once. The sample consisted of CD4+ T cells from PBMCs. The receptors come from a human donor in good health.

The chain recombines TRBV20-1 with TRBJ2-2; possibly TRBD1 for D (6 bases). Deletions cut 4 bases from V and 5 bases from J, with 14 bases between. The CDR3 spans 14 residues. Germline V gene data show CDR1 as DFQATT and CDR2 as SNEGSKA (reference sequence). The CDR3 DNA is TGCAGTGCTACACACAGGGAAGGGACCGGGGAGCTGTTTTTT. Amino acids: CSATHREGTGELFF.

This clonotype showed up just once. The CDR3: CSGLAGHTDTQYF. CDR3 nucleotides: TGCAGCGGTCTAGCGGGACACACAGATACGCAGTATTTT. V gene TRBV29-1 combines with J gene TRBJ2-3, with 9 bases identical to TRBD2. Trimming removed 7 bases from V and 2 bases from J; junction bases left unmatched: 4. CDR3 length: 13 amino acids. Germline V lookup: CDR1 SQVTM, CDR2 ANQGSEA.

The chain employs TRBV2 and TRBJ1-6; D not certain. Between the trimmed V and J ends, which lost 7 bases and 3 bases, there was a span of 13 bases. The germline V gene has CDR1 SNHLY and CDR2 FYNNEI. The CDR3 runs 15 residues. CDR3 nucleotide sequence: TGTGCCAGCAAGGAGAGGGCGCTCTATAATTCACCCCTCCACTTT. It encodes CASKERALYNSPLHF.

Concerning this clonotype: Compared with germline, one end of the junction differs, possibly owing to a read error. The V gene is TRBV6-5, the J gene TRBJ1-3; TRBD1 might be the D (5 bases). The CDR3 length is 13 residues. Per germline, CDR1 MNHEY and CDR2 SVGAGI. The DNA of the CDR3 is TGTGCCAGCAGTTACCGGCTTAGGGGCGATGGATCCTTT. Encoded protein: CASSYRLRGDGSF.

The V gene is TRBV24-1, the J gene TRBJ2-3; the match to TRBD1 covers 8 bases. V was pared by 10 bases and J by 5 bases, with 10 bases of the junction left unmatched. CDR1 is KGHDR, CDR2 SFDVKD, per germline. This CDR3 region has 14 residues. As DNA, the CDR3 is TGTGCCACGGCAGGGGGCTCGGCGCTAGATACGCAGTATTTT. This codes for CATAGGSALDTQYF.

The CDR3 DNA reads as TGTGCCAGCAGTTCCCCCGGGGGGGGCACAGATACGCAGTATTTT. Translated: CASSSPGGGTDTQYF. This chain connects TRBV6-6 to TRBJ2-3; 8 bases are shared with TRBD2. With V trimmed by 4 bases and J by 1 base, 4 bases remained unmatched. CDR1 is MNHNY and CDR2 is SVGAGI in the germline V gene (reference sequence). This CDR3 has 15 residues.

CDR3 DNA sequence: TGCAGTGCTAGAGTTATTATGACGGGGGGAAACACCATATATTTT. This gives the protein CSARVIMTGGNTIYF. The chain couples TRBV20-1 to TRBJ1-3, with D unclear. CDR3 length: 15 amino acids. Trimming stripped 1 base from V and 4 bases from J, with 14 bases between. From germline, CDR1 is DFQATT and CDR2 SNEGSKA (reference sequence).

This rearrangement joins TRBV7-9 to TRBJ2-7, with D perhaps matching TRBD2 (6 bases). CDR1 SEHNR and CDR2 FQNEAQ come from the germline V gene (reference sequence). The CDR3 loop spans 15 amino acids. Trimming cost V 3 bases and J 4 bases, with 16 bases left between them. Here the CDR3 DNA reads TGTGCCAGCAGCTTCGGAGGGGCGCAAGGATACGAGCAGTACTTC. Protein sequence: CASSFGGAQGYEQYF.

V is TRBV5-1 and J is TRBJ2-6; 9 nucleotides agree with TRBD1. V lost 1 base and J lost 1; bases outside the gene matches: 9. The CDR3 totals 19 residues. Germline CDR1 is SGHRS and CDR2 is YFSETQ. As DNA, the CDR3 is TGCGCCAGCAGCTTGAACACGGGACAGGGAGAGTCTGGGGCCAACGTCCTGACTTTC. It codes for CASSLNTGQGESGANVLTF. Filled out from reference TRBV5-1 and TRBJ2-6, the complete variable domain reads KAGVTQTPRYLIKTRGQQVTLSCSPISGHRSVSWYQQTPGQGLQFLFEYFSETQRNKGNFPGRFSGRQFSNSRSEMNVSTLELGDSALYLCASSLNTGQGESGANVLTFGAGSRLTVL.

The CDR3 DNA sequence: TGTGCCAGCAGTTTCGGGTCTTCCTACAATGAGCAGTTCTTC. Translated: CASSFGSSYNEQFF. This chain connects TRBV12-3 or TRBV12-4 to TRBJ2-1; no reliable D call. Trimming left V 3 bases short and J 1 base short, with 7 bases between. This CDR3 region has 14 residues.

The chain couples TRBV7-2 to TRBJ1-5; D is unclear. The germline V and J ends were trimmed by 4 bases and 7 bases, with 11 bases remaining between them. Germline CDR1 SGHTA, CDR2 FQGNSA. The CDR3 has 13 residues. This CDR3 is CASSYLTEQPQHF. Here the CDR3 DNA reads TGTGCCAGCAGCTACCTTACAGAGCAGCCCCAGCATTTT.

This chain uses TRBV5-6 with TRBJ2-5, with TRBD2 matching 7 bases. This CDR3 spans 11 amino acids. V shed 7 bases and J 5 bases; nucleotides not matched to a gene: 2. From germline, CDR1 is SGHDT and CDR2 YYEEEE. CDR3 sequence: CASGGGETQYF. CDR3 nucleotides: TGTGCCAGCGGGGGAGGGGAGACCCAGTACTTC. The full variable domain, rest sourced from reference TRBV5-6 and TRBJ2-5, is DAGVTQSPTHLIKTRGQQVTLRCSPKSGHDTVSWYQQALGQGPQFIFQYYEEEERQRGNFPDRFSGHQFPNYSSELNVNALLLGDSALYLCASGGGETQYFGPGTRLLVL.

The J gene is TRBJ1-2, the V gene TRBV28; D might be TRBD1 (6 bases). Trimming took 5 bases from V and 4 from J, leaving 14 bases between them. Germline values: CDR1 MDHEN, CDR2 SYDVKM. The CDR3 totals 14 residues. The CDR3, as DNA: TGTGCCAGCAGTCCCGGCGGGGGCGTCTATGGCTACACCTTC. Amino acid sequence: CASSPGGGVYGYTF.

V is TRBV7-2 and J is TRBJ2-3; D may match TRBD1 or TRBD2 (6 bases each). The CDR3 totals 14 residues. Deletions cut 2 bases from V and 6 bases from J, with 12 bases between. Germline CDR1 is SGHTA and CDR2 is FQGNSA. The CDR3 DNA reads TGTGCCAGCAGCTTATGGCCGGGGGCGGATACGCAGTATTTT. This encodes CASSLWPGADTQYF.

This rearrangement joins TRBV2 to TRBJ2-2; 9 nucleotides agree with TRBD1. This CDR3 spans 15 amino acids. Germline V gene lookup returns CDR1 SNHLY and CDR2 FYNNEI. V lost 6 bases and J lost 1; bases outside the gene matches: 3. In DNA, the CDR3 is TGTGCCAGCAGCAAGGGACAGGGGAACACCGGGGAGCTGTTTTTT. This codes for CASSKGQGNTGELFF.

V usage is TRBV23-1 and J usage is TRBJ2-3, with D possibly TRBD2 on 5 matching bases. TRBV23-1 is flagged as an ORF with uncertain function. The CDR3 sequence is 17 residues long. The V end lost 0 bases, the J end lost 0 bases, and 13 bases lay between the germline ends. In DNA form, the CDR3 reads TGCGCCAGCAGTCAATCGGTCGGGGAAACTAGCACAGATACGCAGTATTTT. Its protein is CASSQSVGETSTDTQYF.

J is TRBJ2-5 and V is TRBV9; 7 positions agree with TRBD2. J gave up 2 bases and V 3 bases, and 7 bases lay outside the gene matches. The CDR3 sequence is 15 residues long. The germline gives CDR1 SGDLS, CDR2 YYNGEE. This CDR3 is CASSAFSGGQETQYF. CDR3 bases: TGTGCCAGCAGCGCGTTTTCGGGGGGACAAGAGACCCAGTACTTC.

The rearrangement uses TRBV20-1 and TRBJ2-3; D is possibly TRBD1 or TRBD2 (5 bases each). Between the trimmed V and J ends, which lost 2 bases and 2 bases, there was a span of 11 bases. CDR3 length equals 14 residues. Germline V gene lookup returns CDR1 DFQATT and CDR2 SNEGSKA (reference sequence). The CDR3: CSARRGGYTDTQYF. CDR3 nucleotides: TGCAGTGCTAGAAGGGGCGGGTACACAGATACGCAGTATTTT.